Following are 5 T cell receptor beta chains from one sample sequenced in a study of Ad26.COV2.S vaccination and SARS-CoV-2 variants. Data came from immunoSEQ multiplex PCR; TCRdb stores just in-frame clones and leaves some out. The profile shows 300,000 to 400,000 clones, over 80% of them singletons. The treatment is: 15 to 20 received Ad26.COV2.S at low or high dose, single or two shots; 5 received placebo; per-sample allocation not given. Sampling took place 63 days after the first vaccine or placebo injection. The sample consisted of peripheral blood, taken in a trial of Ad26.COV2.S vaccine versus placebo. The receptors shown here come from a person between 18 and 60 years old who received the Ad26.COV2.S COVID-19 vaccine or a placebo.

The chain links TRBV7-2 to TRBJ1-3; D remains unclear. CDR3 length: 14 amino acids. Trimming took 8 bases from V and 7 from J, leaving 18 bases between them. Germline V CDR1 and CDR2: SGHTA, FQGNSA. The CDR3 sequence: CASGISRTVNTIYF. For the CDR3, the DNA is TGTGCCAGCGGCATCTCCAGAACGGTGAACACCATATATTTT.

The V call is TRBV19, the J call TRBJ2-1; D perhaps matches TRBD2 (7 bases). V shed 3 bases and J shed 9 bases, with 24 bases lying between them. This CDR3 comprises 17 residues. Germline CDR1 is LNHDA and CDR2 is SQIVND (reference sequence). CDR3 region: CASSISLGGNRASEQFF. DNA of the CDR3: TGTGCCAGTAGTATTTCACTGGGAGGGAACAGGGCGAGTGAGCAGTTCTTC.

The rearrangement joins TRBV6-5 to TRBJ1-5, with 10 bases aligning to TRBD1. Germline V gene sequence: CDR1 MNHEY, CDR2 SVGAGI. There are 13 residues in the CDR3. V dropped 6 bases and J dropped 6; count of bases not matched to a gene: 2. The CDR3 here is CASSDRGLQPQHF. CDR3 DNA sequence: TGTGCCAGCAGCGACAGGGGGCTTCAGCCCCAGCATTTT.

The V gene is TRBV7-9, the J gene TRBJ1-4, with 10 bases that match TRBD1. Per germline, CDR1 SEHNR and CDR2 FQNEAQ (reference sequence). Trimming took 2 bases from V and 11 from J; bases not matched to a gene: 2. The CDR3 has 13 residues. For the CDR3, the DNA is TGTGCCAGCAGCTTATCGGACAGGGGGAAACTGTTTTTT. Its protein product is CASSLSDRGKLFF.

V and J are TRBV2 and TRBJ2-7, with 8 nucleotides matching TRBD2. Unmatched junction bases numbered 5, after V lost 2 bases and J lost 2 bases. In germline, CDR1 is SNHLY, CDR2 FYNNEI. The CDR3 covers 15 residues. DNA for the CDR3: TGTGCCAGCAGTGAAATCAAAGCGGGGGCCTACGAGCAGTACTTC. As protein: CASSEIKAGAYEQYF.